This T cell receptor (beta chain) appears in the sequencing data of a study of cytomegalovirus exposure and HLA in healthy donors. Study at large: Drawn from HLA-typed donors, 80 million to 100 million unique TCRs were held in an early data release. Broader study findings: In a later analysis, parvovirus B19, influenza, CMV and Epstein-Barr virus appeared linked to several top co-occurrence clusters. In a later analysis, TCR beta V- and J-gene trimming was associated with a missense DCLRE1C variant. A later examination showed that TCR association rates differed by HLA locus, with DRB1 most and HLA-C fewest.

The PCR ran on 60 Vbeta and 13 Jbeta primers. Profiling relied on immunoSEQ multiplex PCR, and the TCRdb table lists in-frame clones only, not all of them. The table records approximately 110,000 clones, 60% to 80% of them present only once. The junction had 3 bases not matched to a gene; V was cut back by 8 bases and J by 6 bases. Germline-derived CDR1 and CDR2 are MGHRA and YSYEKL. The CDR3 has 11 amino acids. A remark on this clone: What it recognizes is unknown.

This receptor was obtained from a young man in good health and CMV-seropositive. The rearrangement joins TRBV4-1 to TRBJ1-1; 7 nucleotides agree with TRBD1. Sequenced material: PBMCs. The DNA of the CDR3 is TGCGCCAGCTACAGGGGATCTGAAGCTTTCTTT. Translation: CASYRGSEAFF.